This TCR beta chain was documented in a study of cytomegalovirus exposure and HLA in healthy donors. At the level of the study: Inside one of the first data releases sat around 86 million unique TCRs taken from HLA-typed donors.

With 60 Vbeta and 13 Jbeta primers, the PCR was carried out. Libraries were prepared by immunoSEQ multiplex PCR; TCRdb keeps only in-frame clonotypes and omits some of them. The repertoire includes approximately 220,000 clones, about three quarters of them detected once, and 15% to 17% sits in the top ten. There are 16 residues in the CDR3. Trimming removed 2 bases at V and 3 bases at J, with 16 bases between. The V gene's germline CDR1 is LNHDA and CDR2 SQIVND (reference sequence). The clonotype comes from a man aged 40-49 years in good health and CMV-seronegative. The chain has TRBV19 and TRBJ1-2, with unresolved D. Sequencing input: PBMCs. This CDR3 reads CASSIRGPTVDYGYTF. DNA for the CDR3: TGTGCCAGTAGTATAAGAGGGCCCACCGTAGACTATGGCTACACCTTC.